The 30 T cell receptor beta chains below come from one sample, sequenced in a study of blood T cell repertoires in COVID-19. Produced via immunoSEQ multiplex PCR; TCRdb's table is partial and in-frame only. The table records 280,000 or so clones, about 83% of them present only once. The source material was peripheral blood. Every receptor here comes from a woman between 50 and 59 years old who had recovered from COVID-19.

This clone showed up just once. J is TRBJ2-3 and V is TRBV11-2, with 9 nucleotides matching TRBD1. Trimming cost V 8 bases and J 3 bases; bases outside gene matches: 6. Germline CDR1 is SGHAT and CDR2 is FQNNGV. This CDR3 comprises 14 residues. The CDR3 sequence is CASSDRGITDTQYF. The CDR3 DNA reads TGTGCCAGCTCGGACAGGGGCATTACAGATACGCAGTATTTT.

The chain carries TRBV21-1 and TRBJ1-5; TRBD1, as called in the table, went unchecked against the DNA. TRBV21-1 has pseudogene status. CDR3 length equals 14 residues. For the CDR3, the DNA is TGTGCCAGCAGCAAAGGTGGCTCTAATCAGCCCCAGCATTTT. Protein product: CASSKGGSNQPQHF.

V usage is TRBV7-2 and J usage is TRBJ1-2, with TRBD1 matching 8 bases. The CDR3 has 15 residues. The V gene end was trimmed by 3 bases and the J gene end by 4 bases; junction bases not matched to a gene: 7. Germline V gene sequence: CDR1 SGHTA, CDR2 FQGNSA. In nucleotides, the CDR3 is TGTGCCAGCAGCTTCCCCCCCGGACAGGGCTATGGCTACACCTTC. Encoded protein: CASSFPPGQGYGYTF.

On this clone: Other DNA sequences in the same sample also yield this CDR3. V and J are TRBV28 and TRBJ1-3; 9 bases line up with TRBD1. CDR1 and CDR2 from the germline V gene are MDHEN and SYDVKM. This CDR3 has 14 residues. The V and J ends lost 6 bases and 4 bases, in that order; junction bases with no gene match: 4. The DNA for the CDR3 is TGTGCCAGCAGAGACAGGGGGTCGGGAAACACCATATATTTT. Protein product: CASRDRGSGNTIYF.

The gene calls are TRBV3-1 (or the pseudogene TRBV3-2) and TRBJ2-7, with a possible D match to TRBD1 (6 bases). This CDR3 comprises 12 residues. Per germline, CDR1 LGHDT and CDR2 YNNKEL (reference sequence). V lost 4 bases to trimming and J lost 3 bases, with 7 bases between them. CDR3 DNA sequence: TGTGCCAGCAGCCCACAGGGCTACGAGCAGTACTTC. As protein: CASSPQGYEQYF.

V and J are TRBV11-2 and TRBJ2-2; D is unresolved. Germline V gene lookup returns CDR1 SGHAT and CDR2 FQNNGV. The germline V and J ends were trimmed by 6 bases and 1 base, with 12 bases remaining between them. The CDR3 is 15 amino acids. The CDR3 bases are TGTGCCAGCAGGGGCCTTATGATGAACACCGGGGAGCTGTTTTTT. This codes for CASRGLMMNTGELFF. Combining the CDR3 with reference TRBV11-2 and TRBJ2-2 gives the whole variable domain EAGVAQSPRYKIIEKRQSVAFWCNPISGHATLYWYQQILGQGPKLLIQFQNNGVVDDSQLPKDRFSAERLKGVDSTLKIQPAKLEDSAVYLCASRGLMMNTGELFFGEGSRLTVL.

This chain connects TRBV6-2 or TRBV6-3 to TRBJ2-7, with TRBD1 as a possible D gene (6 bases). Germline CDR1 reads MNHEY; CDR2 reads SVGEGT. V was clipped by 6 bases and J by 6 bases, with 12 bases between them. The CDR3 loop spans 12 amino acids. This CDR3 is CASSRPGVEQYF. CDR3 coding DNA: TGTGCCAGCAGCAGACCAGGGGTCGAGCAGTACTTC.

This clone was detected a few times. J is TRBJ1-6 and V is TRBV19; perhaps TRBD1 as D (6 bases). The CDR3 consists of 16 residues. Germline values: CDR1 LNHDA, CDR2 SQIVND (reference sequence). V was trimmed by 4 bases and J by 3 bases, leaving 13 bases between them. The CDR3 DNA is TGTGCCAGTAGTACTCTAACAGGGATCTATAATTCACCCCTCCACTTT. Translated: CASSTLTGIYNSPLHF.

This clone was seen a few times. The chain carries TRBV12-3 or TRBV12-4 and TRBJ2-6; no clear D. Trimming took 6 bases from V and 13 from J, leaving 16 bases between them. The CDR3 length is 13 residues. The CDR3, as DNA: TGTGCCAGCAGCACCAGTACCGCAAGAGTCCTGACTTTC. This translates into CASSTSTARVLTF.

The genes are TRBV15 and TRBJ2-6, with D unclear. CDR1 is LNHNV and CDR2 is YYDKDF in the germline V gene (reference sequence). The CDR3 is 17 amino acids. V lost 1 base to trimming and J lost 0 bases, with 10 bases between them. The DNA of the CDR3 is TGTGCCACCAGCAGAGGCGCGGAGAGCTCTGGGGCCAACGTCCTGACTTTC. This gives the protein CATSRGAESSGANVLTF.

The chain employs TRBV28 and TRBJ2-7; a weak D match, TRBD1 (5 bases). The CDR3 totals 12 residues. Trimming stripped 7 bases from V and 4 bases from J, with 11 bases between. CDR1 and CDR2 from the germline V gene are MDHEN and SYDVKM. The CDR3 nucleotides are TGTGCCAGCACTTCAGGGCGGTACGAGCAGTACTTC. It is translated as CASTSGRYEQYF. Supplemented by reference TRBV28 and TRBJ2-7, the full variable domain reads DVKVTQSSRYLVKRTGEKVFLECVQDMDHENMFWYRQDPGLGLRLIYFSYDVKMKEKGDIPEGYSVSREKKERFSLILESASTNQTSMYLCASTSGRYEQYFGPGTRLTVT.

The chain couples TRBV15 to TRBJ1-1, with 7 nucleotides matching TRBD1. The length of the CDR3 is 19 residues. The germline CDR1 and CDR2 sequences are LNHNV and YYDKDF (reference sequence). J gave up 5 bases and V 2 bases, and 20 bases lay outside the gene matches. In DNA form, the CDR3 reads TGTGCCACCAGCAGACCGAAAGAGGGGACAGTGGGAGTAGTGACTGAAGCTTTCTTT. Protein product: CATSRPKEGTVGVVTEAFF.

The chain uses TRBV15 and TRBJ1-4; D may be TRBD1 (6 bases). Germline V CDR1 and CDR2: LNHNV, YYDKDF (reference sequence). The CDR3 is 16 residues long. The V end lost 4 bases, the J end lost 5 bases, and 17 bases lay between the germline ends. The DNA of the CDR3 is TGTGCCACCAGCAATATCGACAGGACGAGGAATGAAAAACTGTTTTTT. Translation: CATSNIDRTRNEKLFF.

The chain recombines TRBV6-2 or TRBV6-3 with TRBJ1-4, with 9 bases aligning to TRBD1. The germline CDR1 and CDR2 sequences are MNHEY and SVGEGT. Trimming at V came to 0 bases and at J to 7 bases, leaving 3 bases not matched to a gene. The CDR3 extends over 15 amino acids. CDR3 DNA: TGTGCCAGCAGTTACTCGGAGACAGGGGGTGAAAAACTGTTTTTT. Encoded protein: CASSYSETGGEKLFF.

The chain carries TRBV11-2 and TRBJ2-7, with 8 bases identical to TRBD1. J lost 6 bases, V lost 5 bases, and 9 bases had no gene match. Per the germline V gene, CDR1 is SGHAT and CDR2 is FQNNGV. There are 14 residues in the CDR3. CDR3 nucleotides: TGTGCCAGCAGCGCCGGACAGGGAGCGAGCGAGCAGTACTTC. Translation: CASSAGQGASEQYF.

The chain recombines TRBV28 with TRBJ1-2, with D possibly being TRBD1 (5 bases). V shed 5 bases and J shed 7 bases, with 14 bases lying between them. Looked up from germline, CDR1 is MDHEN and CDR2 is SYDVKM. This CDR3 comprises 13 residues. CDR3 DNA: TGTGCCAGCAGTCCTGGAGGGGCACGTGGCTACACCTTC. Amino acids: CASSPGGARGYTF.

J is TRBJ1-2 and V is TRBV10-1; D remains ambiguous. Germline lookup yields CDR1 WNHNN and CDR2 SYGVQD (reference sequence). This CDR3 has 14 residues. Trimming pared 4 bases from V and 7 bases from J, leaving 16 bases between. CDR3 sequence reads: CASSARAVQVGYTF. The CDR3 DNA reads TGCGCCAGCAGTGCGAGGGCCGTCCAAGTTGGCTACACCTTC.

The chain employs TRBV4-3 and TRBJ1-4; D is uncertain. Between the trimmed V and J ends, which lost 2 bases and 0 bases, there was a span of 7 bases. The germline V gene encodes CDR1 LGHNA and CDR2 YSLEER. CDR3 length equals 15 residues. The CDR3 loop is CASSQIAATNEKLFF. As DNA, the CDR3 is TGCGCCAGCAGCCAAATAGCTGCAACTAATGAAAAACTGTTTTTT.

The table lists this clone with a few counts. This chain uses TRBV5-1 with TRBJ2-7; 10 nucleotides match TRBD2. The V gene's germline CDR1 is SGHRS and CDR2 YFSETQ. V dropped 0 bases and J dropped 4; count of bases not matched to a gene: 10. CDR3 length equals 17 residues. The CDR3, as DNA: TGCGCCAGCAGCTTGGGGCCCACTACTAGCGGGGCTTACGAGCAGTACTTC. Protein product: CASSLGPTTSGAYEQYF.

This clone was observed a single time. The chain carries TRBV28 and TRBJ1-5, with D possibly being TRBD1 (5 bases). Trimming shortened V by 3 bases and J by 5 bases, and 14 bases separated the two germline ends. The length of the CDR3 is 15 residues. CDR1 and CDR2 from the germline V gene are MDHEN and SYDVKM. Here the CDR3 DNA reads TGTGCCAGCAGTTTTGATGGGGGGTCATATCAGCCCCAGCATTTT. It codes for CASSFDGGSYQPQHF.

CDR3 nucleotide sequence: TGTGCCACCGGGGGGGCGGGCAGCAATCAGCCCCAGCATTTT. Translating gives CATGGAGSNQPQHF. This chain links TRBV10-3 with TRBJ1-5; possible D gene TRBD1, 6 bases. This CDR3 spans 14 amino acids. V dropped 10 bases and J dropped 1 base, with 14 bases sitting between them. Looked up from germline, CDR1 is ENHRY and CDR2 is SYGVKD.

The V call is TRBV6-4, the J call TRBJ2-7; 8 bases map to TRBD1. CDR1 MRHNA and CDR2 SNTAGT come from the germline V gene. The trim removed 6 bases at V and 1 base at J, leaving 14 bases unmatched. CDR3 length: 17 amino acids. The CDR3: CASSFHSPNRGSYEQYF. In DNA, the CDR3 is TGTGCCAGCAGCTTCCACTCTCCCAACAGGGGGTCCTACGAGCAGTACTTC.

This chain uses TRBV5-6 with TRBJ1-1; D might be TRBD1 (6 bases). Trimming stripped 3 bases from V and 1 base from J, with 7 bases between. The germline gives CDR1 SGHDT, CDR2 YYEEEE. The length of the CDR3 is 13 residues. The CDR3 is CASSWTANTEAFF. The CDR3 DNA is TGTGCCAGCAGCTGGACAGCGAACACTGAAGCTTTCTTT.

The chain uses TRBV1 and TRBJ2-3; the D segment call TRBD2 is taken from the table without a DNA check. TRBV1 is assigned pseudogene status. The CDR3 loop spans 14 amino acids. CDR3 region: CTSSLDGSTDTQYF. CDR3 bases: TGCACCAGCAGCCTTGACGGGAGCACAGATACGCAGTATTTT.

The V gene is TRBV28, the J gene TRBJ2-3, with 8 bases that match TRBD2. The germline CDR1 and CDR2 sequences are MDHEN and SYDVKM. The CDR3 length is 19 residues. The V segment lost 3 bases and the J segment 4 bases; nucleotides outside the gene matches: 18. The CDR3 DNA reads as TGTGCCAGCAGTTTGAGTTTCGGGGGGGGGACGGTCGGGCCAGATACGCAGTATTTT. This gives the protein CASSLSFGGGTVGPDTQYF.

The chain uses TRBV30 and TRBJ1-5, with 10 bases that match TRBD1. From germline, CDR1 is GTSNPN and CDR2 SVGIG (reference sequence). The trim removed 5 bases at V and 4 bases at J, leaving 14 bases unmatched. CDR3 length equals 17 residues. The CDR3 nucleotides read TGTGCCTGGGCTCCGACTCACAGGACAGGGGGGAATCAGCCCCAGCATTTT. Amino acids: CAWAPTHRTGGNQPQHF.

The rearrangement joins TRBV7-3 to TRBJ2-1; 11 bases are shared with TRBD2. Germline loops: CDR1 SGHTA, CDR2 FQGTGA. V was clipped by 5 bases and J by 6 bases; unmatched bases: 6. The CDR3 is 15 amino acids. This CDR3 reads CASSTGTSGRNEQFF. The CDR3 region has the DNA TGTGCCAGCAGCACCGGGACTAGCGGACGCAATGAGCAGTTCTTC.

The chain uses TRBV7-8 and TRBJ2-3, with 9 nucleotides matching TRBD2. After removal of 6 bases from V and 6 bases from J, the junction contained 4 bases not matched to a gene. Germline V gene lookup returns CDR1 SGHVS and CDR2 FQNEAQ. CDR3 length: 13 residues. The DNA of the CDR3 is TGTGCCAGCAGGCCAAGCGGGGGGGATACGCAGTATTTT. This codes for CASRPSGGDTQYF.

The rearrangement joins TRBV9 to TRBJ1-2; 11 positions match TRBD1. Per germline, CDR1 SGDLS and CDR2 YYNGEE. The CDR3 is 14 residues long. With 4 bases clipped from V and 4 bases from J, the junction kept 3 bases outside the gene matches. The CDR3 loop reads CASSPGTGGYGYTF. CDR3 DNA sequence: TGTGCCAGCAGCCCAGGGACAGGGGGCTATGGCTACACCTTC.

This chain joins TRBV5-5 and TRBJ1-1; possible D gene TRBD1, 6 bases. Between the trimmed V and J ends, which lost 4 bases and 11 bases, there was a span of 15 bases. This CDR3 comprises 12 residues. Germline assignment: CDR1 SGHKS and CDR2 YYEKEE (reference sequence). CDR3 sequence (DNA): TGTGCCAGCAGCAGCTGGGGGGGCGCGGCTTTCTTT. Protein sequence: CASSSWGGAAFF.